This T cell receptor (beta chain) appears in the sequencing data of a study of spatial heterogeneity in lung cancer. Across the study: Sequence detection consistently recorded a greater number of beta-chain than alpha-chain sequences.

Time point noted: sample taken at primary tumor resection. The study sequenced unsorted whole RNA from tumor, nontumor lung or frozen PBMC. A total of 72 untreated early-stage non-small cell lung cancer patients served as donors. This CDR3 comprises 13 residues. Per germline, CDR1 SNHLY and CDR2 FYNNEI. Trimming removed 10 bases from V and 3 bases from J, with 13 bases in between. Whole-study results and caveats: Ubiquitous expanded tumor TCRs surfaced in blood more at resection than they did at follow-up.

This clonotype was counted many times. The antigen is undetermined. TCRdb recomputed calls from the 5' RACE reads with MiXCR, one row per CDR3 protein. The sample lists 20,000 to 25,000 distinct CDR3 sequences, 5.5% to 8.5% occurring once. The chain uses TRBV2 and TRBJ2-1, with D maybe TRBD2 (6 bases). This receptor was obtained from a male donor with early-stage non-small cell lung cancer. This specimen was PBMCs, taken at surgery. The CDR3 region has the DNA TGTGCCATTCGGACTACTCTCTACAATGAGCAGTTCTTC. Translated: CAIRTTLYNEQFF.